This TCR beta chain was captured in a study of cytomegalovirus exposure and HLA in healthy donors. Findings and limits, study-wide: Per published accounts, TCR beta sequences correctly predicted the HLA-A and HLA-B alleles of most subjects. A later analysis showed that HLA-associated TCR beta chains had undergone more clonal expansion than equally common others.

Looked up from germline, CDR1 is MGHRA and CDR2 is YSYEKL. CDR3 length: 18 residues. V shed 0 bases, J shed 3 bases, and the junction held 7 bases outside the gene matches. Vbeta (60) and Jbeta (13) primers were used in the PCR. Method: immunoSEQ multiplex PCR; TCRdb's copy keeps in-frame clones and lacks some. The table lists 150,000 to 180,000 clones, roughly 74% of them singletons. A note on this clone: The antigen is unknown.

The clonotype comes from a man aged 18 to 30 in good health and CMV-seronegative. The chain recombines TRBV4-1 with TRBJ2-1, with TRBD2 matching 11 bases. Source material: PBMCs. CDR3 DNA: TGCGCCAGCAGCCAAGATTTAGCGGGGGGGTCTCTCTACAATGAGCAGTTCTTC. Amino acids: CASSQDLAGGSLYNEQFF.